This T cell receptor beta chain was identified during a study of shared clonotypes between healthy human individuals. Replicate PCRs for sorted subsets used approximately 220 ng DNA; this equaled about 30,000 T cell genomes. Clones were read by immunoSEQ multiplex PCR, and TCRdb kept only the in-frame ones, dropping some. Of almost 750,000 clones in the sample, 55% to 75% were seen once. CDR3 length equals 13 residues. V gave up 2 bases and J gave up 8 bases, with 10 bases separating them. CDR1 is SGHAT, CDR2 FQNNGV, per germline. About this clone: Its antigen remains unknown.

Study conclusions and caveats: A reduction in generation probabilities was seen for non-shared clonotypes relative to those shared by all four donors.

The source is a woman in her twenties or thirties in good health. Material for sequencing was memory CD4+ T cells sorted from blood. Subset here: CD45RA-negative fraction. The rearrangement uses TRBV11-2 and TRBJ2-1, with D possibly TRBD2 on 5 matching bases. The CDR3 bases are TGTGCCAGCAGCTTATCTCCGGAGGATGAGCAGTTCTTC. Its protein is CASSLSPEDEQFF.